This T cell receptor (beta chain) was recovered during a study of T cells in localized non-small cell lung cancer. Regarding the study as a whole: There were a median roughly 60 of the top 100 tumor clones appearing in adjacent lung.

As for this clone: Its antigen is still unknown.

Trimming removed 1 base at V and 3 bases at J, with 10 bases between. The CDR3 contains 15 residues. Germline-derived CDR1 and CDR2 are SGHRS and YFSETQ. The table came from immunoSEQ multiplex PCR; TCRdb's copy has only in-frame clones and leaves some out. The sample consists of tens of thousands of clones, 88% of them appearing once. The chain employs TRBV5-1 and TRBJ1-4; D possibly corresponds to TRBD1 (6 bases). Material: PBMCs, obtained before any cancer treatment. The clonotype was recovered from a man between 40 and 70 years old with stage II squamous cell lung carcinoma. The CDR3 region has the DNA TGCGCCAGCAGCTTGCAGACAGGCGCTAATGAAAAACTGTTTTTT. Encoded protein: CASSLQTGANEKLFF.